This T cell receptor beta chain was retrieved from a study of control samples from healthy donors and cancer patients. Only in-frame clones appear in the TCRdb table, and some are missing; sequencing was by immunoSEQ multiplex PCR. The table includes roughly 80,000 clones, roughly 89% detected once. The CDR3 is 12 amino acids. V shed 0 bases and J shed 9 bases, with 9 bases lying between them. Germline V gives CDR1 SGHRS, CDR2 YFSETQ. The specimen sequenced was blood. The chain combines TRBV5-1 with TRBJ2-5; a possible D gene is TRBD1 (6 bases). The receptor comes from a man aged 45 to 65 in good health. The CDR3 region has the DNA TGCGCCAGCAGCTTGGGGGGGCGACCCCAGTACTTC. This sequence encodes CASSLGGRPQYF.